The 15 T cell receptor beta chains reported below all come from one sample, sequenced in a study of T cell changes during pregnancy in multiple sclerosis. Method: immunoSEQ multiplex PCR; TCRdb's copy keeps in-frame clones and lacks some. The table has tens of thousands of clones, about 93% seen once. The sequencing here drew on CD8+ T cells from peripheral blood mononuclear cells, taken in the third trimester of pregnancy. These receptors all come from a female donor with multiple sclerosis, enrolled in a pregnancy study.

The chain carries TRBV27 and TRBJ2-7, with 8 bases lining up with TRBD2. Germline V lookup: CDR1 MNHEY, CDR2 SMNVEV (reference sequence). The V segment lost 2 bases and the J segment 2 bases; nucleotides outside the gene matches: 2. The CDR3 contains 14 residues. Here the CDR3 reads CASSLRREAYEQYF. CDR3 coding DNA: TGTGCCAGCAGTTTACGGCGGGAGGCCTACGAGCAGTACTTC.

The genes are TRBV2 and TRBJ2-7; 8 bases agree with TRBD1. This CDR3 has 14 amino acids. The V segment lost 3 bases and the J segment 3 bases; nucleotides outside the gene matches: 4. Germline CDR1 reads SNHLY; CDR2 reads FYNNEI. The CDR3 DNA sequence: TGTGCCAGCAGTGAGGGGGACAGGAGCTACGAGCAGTACTTC. It translates to CASSEGDRSYEQYF.

The J gene is TRBJ1-2, the V gene TRBV30; 9 nucleotides agree with TRBD1. V was pared by 2 bases and J by 5 bases, with 12 bases of the junction left unmatched. The CDR3 is made up of 16 amino acids. Germline V gene data show CDR1 as GTSNPN and CDR2 as SVGIG (reference sequence). The CDR3 region has the DNA TGTGCCTGGAGTTTAACAGGGGGCGCAGCTTGGTATGGCTACACCTTC. Translating it yields CAWSLTGGAAWYGYTF.

The chain couples TRBV7-2 to TRBJ2-7; D gene unclear. CDR1 and CDR2 from the germline V gene are SGHTA and FQGNSA. This CDR3 is built from 14 residues. V lost 5 bases to trimming and J lost 2 bases, with 13 bases between them. CDR3 coding DNA: TGTGCCAGCAGCGTAATTCAGTTGGCCTACGAGCAGTACTTC. Protein sequence: CASSVIQLAYEQYF.

The chain joins TRBV5-4 to TRBJ2-7; 12 bases are shared with TRBD2. The length of the CDR3 is 15 residues. The germline CDR1 and CDR2 sequences are SGHNT and YYREEE (reference sequence). J was trimmed by 8 bases and V by 0 bases; bases with no gene match: 6. This CDR3 is CASSLGRLAGDKQYF. CDR3 in DNA: TGTGCCAGCAGCTTGGGCCGACTAGCGGGAGATAAGCAGTACTTC.

V and J are TRBV18 and TRBJ1-2; no firm D call. This CDR3 has 14 residues. Germline CDR1 reads KGHSH; CDR2 reads LQKENI. Trimming cost V 2 bases and J 7 bases, with 14 bases left between them. In nucleotides, the CDR3 is TGTGCCAGCTCACCAGAGTTAGATTTCCGTGGCTACACCTTC. Its protein is CASSPELDFRGYTF.

The chain couples TRBV30 to TRBJ1-2; 10 bases align to TRBD1. This CDR3 comprises 13 residues. J gave up 8 bases and V 1 base, and 4 bases lay outside the gene matches. Germline V lookup: CDR1 GTSNPN, CDR2 SVGIG (reference sequence). The CDR3 protein is CAWSGGTGVGYTF. The DNA of the CDR3 is TGTGCCTGGAGTGGAGGGACAGGGGTGGGCTACACCTTC. The variable domain in full, completed from reference TRBV30 and TRBJ1-2, reads SQTIHQWPATLVQPVGSPLSLECTVEGTSNPNLYWYRQAAGRGLQLLFYSVGIGQISSEVPQNLSASRPQDRQFILSSKKLLLSDSGFYLCAWSGGTGVGYTFGSGTRLTVV.

The gene calls are TRBV19 and TRBJ1-2; possible D gene TRBD1, 5 bases. The V gene lost 6 bases and the J gene lost 6 bases, with 14 bases spanning the gap. The germline V gene encodes CDR1 LNHDA and CDR2 SQIVND (reference sequence). The CDR3 has 13 residues. This CDR3 reads CASRSSGNDGYTF. The CDR3 region has the DNA TGTGCCAGTAGGAGCTCAGGGAATGATGGCTACACCTTC. Drawing the rest from reference TRBV19 and TRBJ1-2, the complete variable domain is DGGITQSPKYLFRKEGQNVTLSCEQNLNHDAMYWYRQDPGQGLRLIYYSQIVNDFQKGDIAEGYSVSREKKESFPLTVTSAQKNPTAFYLCASRSSGNDGYTFGSGTRLTVV.

The chain uses TRBV4-1 and TRBJ2-1; no clear D gene. The germline V gene has CDR1 MGHRA and CDR2 YSYEKL. V was clipped by 5 bases and J by 2 bases, with 13 bases between them. This CDR3 has 15 amino acids. The CDR3 nucleotides read TGCGCCAGCAGCGAAACCCCTGGCCCCTACAATGAGCAGTTCTTC. It encodes CASSETPGPYNEQFF.

Note on this clone: Because the CDR3's place on the DNA is in doubt, the DNA is left out and the CDR3 is given as listed by TCRdb. V is TRBV7-8 and J is TRBJ2-7; no DNA check was done on the table's D call, TRBD1. Termini included, the CDR3 measures 14 amino acids. Germline V gives CDR1 SGHVS, CDR2 FQNEAQ. The CDR3 loop is CASSSSDRSYEQYF.

The chain links TRBV19 to TRBJ2-7; TRBD1 might be the D (7 bases). The CDR3 spans 13 residues. CDR1 and CDR2 (germline): LNHDA, SQIVND (reference sequence). V dropped 6 bases and J dropped 3 bases, with 12 bases sitting between them. The CDR3 reads CASSAGQSYEQYF. In DNA, the CDR3 is TGTGCCAGTAGCGCGGGACAGAGCTACGAGCAGTACTTC.

This clone occurred once. The chain joins TRBV2 to TRBJ2-2; 9 positions agree with TRBD2. V gave up 3 bases and J gave up 4 bases; unmatched junction bases: 9. The CDR3 length is 17 residues. The germline CDR1 and CDR2 sequences are SNHLY and FYNNEI. The CDR3 region has the DNA TGTGCCAGCAGTGAGTCCATAGCGGGAGCCGGCACCGGGGAGCTGTTTTTT. Its translation is CASSESIAGAGTGELFF.

The V and J genes are TRBV4-2 and TRBJ2-7, with 8 nucleotides matching TRBD1. This CDR3 comprises 15 residues. Germline V gene data show CDR1 as LGHNA and CDR2 as YNFKEQ. Trimming cost V 3 bases and J 3 bases; bases outside gene matches: 7. Written as DNA, the CDR3 is TGTGCCAGCAGCCATGCCGGGACAGGCCTCTACGAGCAGTACTTC. Amino acids: CASSHAGTGLYEQYF.

The chain joins TRBV5-1 to TRBJ2-1; TRBD1 matches 7 bases. The CDR3 has 16 amino acids. In germline, CDR1 is SGHRS, CDR2 YFSETQ. V trimming: 0 bases; J trimming: 5 bases; junction bases outside the gene matches: 8. The CDR3 DNA reads as TGCGCCAGCAGCTTGGAAAAGGGGGCGCTGGACAATGAGCAGTTCTTC. Its protein is CASSLEKGALDNEQFF. The full variable domain, with the rest looked up from reference TRBV5-1 and TRBJ2-1, is KAGVTQTPRYLIKTRGQQVTLSCSPISGHRSVSWYQQTPGQGLQFLFEYFSETQRNKGNFPGRFSGRQFSNSRSEMNVSTLELGDSALYLCASSLEKGALDNEQFFGPGTRLTVL.

The chain carries TRBV6-5 and TRBJ1-2, with 9 bases aligning to TRBD1. CDR1 is MNHEY, CDR2 SVGAGI, per germline. The J segment lost 8 bases and the V segment lost 6 bases, leaving 7 bases of the junction unmatched. The CDR3 has 13 residues. CDR3 bases: TGTGCCAGCAGGGGACAGGGTTGGGGAGGCTACACCTTC. Translating gives CASRGQGWGGYTF.